This T cell receptor (beta chain) derives from a study of cytomegalovirus exposure and HLA in healthy donors. Study-wide results and caveats: Some public TCRs appeared in many individuals, while most sequences were rare. CMV antigen specificity of a few CMV-associated chains was confirmed in vitro.

This clone was seen a few times. What it recognizes is unknown. PCR amplification relied on 60 Vbeta primers (plus 13 Jbeta primers). Profiled with immunoSEQ multiplex PCR; TCRdb holds only in-frame clones, not every one. The sample records roughly 150,000 clones, 65% to 85% being singletons. What was sequenced was PBMCs. The clonotype originates from a man younger than 45 in good health and CMV-seronegative.

As DNA, the CDR3 is TGTGCCAGCAGCTTGGTACGGGGTGGGTTTGAAGCTTTCTTT. Its translation: CASSLVRGGFEAFF. This chain links TRBV5-6 with TRBJ1-1; D not certain. This CDR3 contains 14 residues. CDR1 is SGHDT, CDR2 YYEEEE, per germline. V lost 0 bases and J lost 7, with 13 bases in between.